This T cell receptor (beta chain) was documented in a study of T cells in localized non-small cell lung cancer. Study-wide points: Tumor samples were not multi-region, leaving intratumor heterogeneity unexcluded.

With 2 bases clipped from V and 0 bases from J, the junction kept 3 bases outside the gene matches. The CDR3 has 15 residues. Germline CDR1 reads GTSNPN; CDR2 reads SVGIG (reference sequence). The protocol was immunoSEQ multiplex PCR, while the TCRdb copy is restricted to in-frame clones and leaves out a portion. The profile shows tens of thousands of clones, 80% to 90% of them singletons. Regarding this clone: As yet, its antigen is unknown.

Here the sequenced sample was peripheral blood, taken before any cancer treatment. The rearrangement joins TRBV30 to TRBJ1-4; TRBD1 aligns across 7 bases. The sequence derives from a woman aged 35-70 years with stage I lung adenocarcinoma. The CDR3 spells CAWSPGQPTNEKLFF. The CDR3 coding sequence is TGTGCCTGGAGTCCGGGACAGCCAACTAATGAAAAACTGTTTTTT.